The 2 T cell receptor beta chains reported below all come from one sample, sequenced in a study of vaccination and CD4 T cells after COVID-19. Time point of the sample: late sampling 161 to 241 days after vaccination in three convalescent patients. TCRdb redid the calling of the PCR reads with MiXCR, one entry per CDR3 protein. The repertoire holds about 36,000 distinct CDR3 sequences, 35% to 45% seen once, with approximately 5% in the top ten. Sequences were derived from CD4+ T cells from blood, sampled about 7 months after SARS-CoV-2 vaccination. The receptors derive from a human donor who had recovered from COVID-19.

This clonotype came up many times. The rearrangement uses TRBV24-1 and TRBJ1-5; possible D gene TRBD1, 5 bases. Germline CDR1 and CDR2: KGHDR and SFDVKD. The V end was cut by 3 bases, the J end by 2 bases, with 10 bases between. The CDR3 extends over 15 amino acids. For the CDR3, the DNA is TGTGCCACCAGTGATCGTGGGGGGGGCAATCAGCCCCAGCATTTT. It is translated as CATSDRGGGNQPQHF.

This chain links TRBV19 with TRBJ1-5; D gene unclear. V lost 4 bases and J 4 bases, leaving 11 bases between the germline ends. The CDR3 length is 14 residues. Germline V gives CDR1 LNHDA, CDR2 SQIVND (reference sequence). The CDR3 DNA follows: TGTGCCAGTAGTAACCGGGCCGAGAATCAGCCCCAGCATTTT. The encoded protein is CASSNRAENQPQHF.